This T cell receptor (beta chain) was recorded in a study of cytomegalovirus exposure and HLA in healthy donors. On this clone itself: Its specificity is not known.

The PCR was carried out with 60 Vbeta primers and 13 Jbeta primers. The method was immunoSEQ multiplex PCR; TCRdb's version includes in-frame clones alone and lacks a portion of them. The table has around 150,000 clones, about 75% seen once; the top ten hold roughly 2%. The V end was cut by 5 bases, the J end by 1 base, with 6 bases between. This CDR3 spans 14 amino acids. Germline values: CDR1 SNHLY, CDR2 FYNNEI. Points from the study as a whole: The classifier, whose performance was assessed in both the original and validation cohorts, reportedly diagnosed cytomegalovirus status with high specificity and sensitivity. Investigators reported 150 to 200 TCR beta chains as tied to cytomegalovirus. Most TCR sequences showed up rarely, but some public TCRs showed up in many donors.

The chain has TRBV2 and TRBJ2-6; TRBD2 might be the D (5 bases). This receptor was taken from a female donor in good health and CMV-seronegative. The source material was PBMCs. Here the CDR3 DNA reads TGTGCCAGCAGTACGGGGTCTGGGGCCAACGTCCTGACTTTC. Translation: CASSTGSGANVLTF.